This TCR beta chain was sequenced for a study of shared clonotypes between healthy human individuals. Worth noting for this clone: This sample includes further DNA sequences coding for the same CDR3.

Trimming stripped 0 bases from V and 2 bases from J, with 8 bases between. CDR3 length: 15 amino acids. Looked up from germline, CDR1 is SGHTA and CDR2 is FQGTGA. The data were produced by immunoSEQ multiplex PCR, yet TCRdb's version contains in-frame clones alone and is incomplete. Of 2 million to 2.5 million clones listed, just over 90% are singletons. This chain uses TRBV7-3 with TRBJ2-1; a possible D gene is TRBD2 (5 bases). Material: naive CD4+ T cells from PBMCs. The subset is: CD45RA+ positively selected. The source is a man aged 18 to 29 in good health. Some clones in this sample may be carry-over from other donors' samples. This CDR3 is CASSLTRGTYNEQFF. The CDR3 coding sequence is TGTGCCAGCAGCTTAACACGGGGAACCTACAATGAGCAGTTCTTC.